This T cell receptor (beta chain) was observed in a study of T-cell memory formation after mild COVID-19. Study-wide points: Several responding clones turned up in pre-infection memory, indicating that cross-reactive memory may have taken part. Second-wave clones that peaked on day 37 lacked confirmed SARS-CoV-2 specificity. The main location of contracting CD4+ clones was CM and EM, and that of contracting CD8+ clones was EMRA.

This clonotype has at least ten counts. The antigen remains undetermined. J was trimmed by 4 bases and V by 2 bases; bases with no gene match: 4. The CDR3 extends over 14 amino acids. Germline V gene data show CDR1 as KGHDR and CDR2 as SFDVKD. TCRdb re-derived calls from the 5' RACE reads in MiXCR, one entry per CDR3 protein. The data contain about 560,000 distinct CDR3 sequences, over 15% of them seen just once; the ten biggest clones take up about 11%. This sequence joins TRBV24-1 and TRBJ2-7; 7 positions match TRBD2. The source is an adult woman who had mild COVID-19 (a few samples of this study predate the infection). Cell type and time point are not known. The sample was PBMCs or a T cell subset sorted from them (not recorded which). DNA for the CDR3: TGTGCCACCAGTGATTCAGCGGGGCGTTACGAGCAGTACTTC. Translation: CATSDSAGRYEQYF.